Listed below are T cell receptor beta chains from one sample, sequenced in a study of radiotherapy plus CTLA-4 blockade in lung cancer. This table comes from immunoSEQ multiplex PCR, and its TCRdb copy is limited to in-frame clones, with some not included. Of 13,000 to 15,000 clones listed, 80% to 90% are singletons. The sample here was peripheral blood, taken from a patient treated with radiotherapy plus ipilimumab. The receptors derive from a human donor with non-small cell lung cancer that progressed on radiotherapy plus ipilimumab. Some clones in this sample may be carry-over from other donors' samples. CDR3s include the opening cysteine and the closing phenylalanine or tryptophan. D genes are given only for firm matches. The size of a clone is reported for some rows only, either as once, few or many, or as a class for expanded clones.

V gene	D gene	clone size	J gene	CDR3 protein	CDR3 DNA
TRBV27	TRBD1	once	TRBJ1-2	CASSSGQGLYGYTF	TGTGCCAGCAGTTCGGGACAGGGCCTCTATGGCTACACCTTC
TRBV25-1	TRBD2	once	TRBJ2-1	CASRGAGVEQFF	TGTGCCAGCAGAGGAGCGGGAGTTGAGCAGTTCTTC
TRBV7-2	-	-	TRBJ1-2	CASSLAIGGIQGYTF	TGTGCCAGCAGCTTAGCTATTGGGGGGATCCAAGGCTACACCTTC
TRBV5-1	-	-	TRBJ1-3	CASSGGDSSGNTIYF	TGCGCCAGCAGCGGGGGGGACTCCTCTGGAAACACCATATATTTT
TRBV27	TRBD1	-	TRBJ2-7	CASSFRDRATYEQYF	TGTGCCAGCAGTTTCCGGGACAGAGCTACCTACGAGCAGTACTTC
TRBV19	TRBD1	-	TRBJ1-4	CASSDRAREKLFF	TGTGCCAGTAGCGACAGGGCAAGGGAAAAACTGTTTTTT
TRBV27	-	few	TRBJ1-2	CASPPGLLDPYGYTF	TGTGCCAGCCCTCCTGGACTCCTGGATCCCTATGGCTACACCTTC
TRBV27	TRBD1	-	TRBJ2-7	CASSLDGTGYYEQYF	TGTGCCAGCAGTTTAGACGGGACAGGGTACTACGAGCAGTACTTC
TRBV18	-	-	TRBJ2-6	CASSPDSSGANVLTF	TGTGCCAGCTCACCAGACAGCTCTGGGGCCAACGTCCTGACTTTC
TRBV5-4	-	-	TRBJ2-4	CASSWEGDIQYF	TGTGCCAGCAGCTGGGAGGGGGACATTCAGTACTTC
TRBV18	TRBD1	-	TRBJ1-2	CASSPTTGGNYGYTF	TGTGCCAGCTCACCGACTACAGGGGGCAACTATGGCTACACCTTC
TRBV5-1	TRBD2	-	TRBJ2-2	CASSFSGGSTGELFF	TGCGCCAGCAGCTTTAGCGGGGGGTCTACCGGGGAGCTGTTTTTT
TRBV5-6	-	-	TRBJ1-6	CASSMDRTPLLNSPLHF	TGTGCCAGCAGCATGGATAGGACACCCCTATTAAATTCACCCCTCCACTTT
TRBV30	-	once	TRBJ1-1	CAWSPQGNTEAFF	TGTGCCTGGAGTCCACAGGGGAACACTGAAGCTTTCTTT
TRBV7-3	-	-	TRBJ2-2	CASSSGAVTGGLFF	TGTGCCAGCAGTTCCGGGGCGGTCACCGGGGGGCTGTTTTTT
TRBV9	-	-	TRBJ2-2	CASSPPERNTGELFF	TGTGCCAGTAGCCCACCAGAAAGGAACACCGGGGAGCTGTTTTTT
TRBV6-6	TRBD1	once	TRBJ1-5	CASSYWDSFNQPQHF	TGTGCCAGCAGTTACTGGGACAGTTTCAATCAGCCCCAGCATTTT
TRBV7-2	TRBD2	-	TRBJ2-1	CASSKQRGGNEQFF	TGTGCCAGCAGCAAGCAGCGGGGGGGCAATGAGCAGTTCTTC
TRBV5-1	TRBD2	-	TRBJ2-3	CASSIDSGSIADTQYF	TGCGCCAGCAGCATCGACAGCGGGAGCATCGCAGATACGCAGTATTTT
TRBV5-6	-	-	TRBJ1-1	CASSEGMNTEAFF	TGTGCCAGCAGCGAGGGTATGAACACTGAAGCTTTCTTT
TRBV6-1	-	-	TRBJ2-7	CASRFWDNEQYF	TGTGCCAGCAGGTTCTGGGACAACGAGCAGTACTTC
TRBV7-9	TRBD2	-	TRBJ2-5	CASSPLGLAEVQETQYF	TGTGCCAGCAGCCCGCTGGGACTAGCGGAAGTCCAAGAGACCCAGTACTTC
TRBV28	-	-	TRBJ1-5	CASSLLRVSYQPQHF	TGTGCCAGCAGTTTACTTAGAGTGTCGTATCAGCCCCAGCATTTT
TRBV7-2	TRBD1	-	TRBJ1-1	CASSLSPRTGGIEAFF	TGTGCCAGCAGCTTATCCCCGAGGACAGGGGGCATTGAAGCTTTCTTT
TRBV4-3	TRBD2	-	TRBJ2-7	CASSQDASGTSYEQYF	TGCGCCAGCAGCCAAGATGCTAGCGGGACCTCCTACGAGCAGTACTTC
TRBV4-3	-	once	TRBJ2-7	CASSQDRVPYEQYF	TGCGCCAGCAGCCAAGACAGGGTGCCCTACGAGCAGTACTTC
TRBV18	-	-	TRBJ2-3	CASSPGADWIDTQYF	TGTGCCAGCTCACCAGGCGCGGATTGGATAGATACGCAGTATTTT
TRBV6-5	TRBD2	few	TRBJ2-1	CASSLAGGTYNEQFF	TGTGCCAGCAGTTTAGCGGGAGGCACCTACAATGAGCAGTTCTTC
TRBV7-2	-	-	TRBJ1-1	CASSIHSGGRTEAFF	TGTGCCAGCAGTATCCATTCTGGAGGGAGGACTGAAGCTTTCTTT
TRBV5-1	TRBD2	-	TRBJ2-3	CATSGGTPQDTQYF	TGCGCCACCTCGGGGGGGACCCCACAAGATACGCAGTATTTT
TRBV4-3	TRBD1	-	TRBJ2-1	CASSRGQGWGEQFF	TGCGCCAGCAGCCGGGGACAGGGTTGGGGTGAGCAGTTCTTC
TRBV7-2	-	-	TRBJ2-2	CASSPRGEGGELFF	TGTGCCAGCAGCCCTAGGGGGGAGGGCGGGGAGCTGTTTTTT
TRBV5-1	TRBD2	-	TRBJ2-3	CASSYTGLRGGDTQYF	TGCGCCAGCAGCTATACCGGGCTGCGGGGAGGGGATACGCAGTATTTT
TRBV18	TRBD1	-	TRBJ2-2	CASSPSDRDTGELFF	TGTGCCAGCTCTCCTTCCGACAGGGACACCGGGGAGCTGTTTTTT
TRBV5-1	-	-	TRBJ1-2	CASSLDSYGYTF	TGCGCCAGCAGCTTGGATTCTTATGGCTACACCTTC
TRBV5-1	TRBD1	-	TRBJ1-1	CASSANRGGNFPNTEAFF	TGCGCCAGCAGCGCCAACAGGGGGGGAAACTTCCCGAACACTGAAGCTTTCTTT
TRBV5-1	-	-	TRBJ2-3	CASSSDASRTDTQYF	TGCGCCAGCAGCTCCGACGCTAGCCGAACAGATACGCAGTATTTT
TRBV7-6	TRBD1	-	TRBJ1-2	CASSLDLPGQINYGYTF	TGTGCCAGCAGCTTGGACTTACCGGGACAGATTAACTATGGCTACACCTTC
TRBV11-2	-	-	TRBJ2-2	CASSLARTNTGELFF	TGTGCCAGCAGCTTAGCGAGGACGAACACCGGGGAGCTGTTTTTT
TRBV11-1	-	-	TRBJ2-6	CASSRRQDAGANVLTF	TGTGCCAGCAGCCGCCGACAGGATGCTGGGGCCAACGTCCTGACTTTC
TRBV6-6	-	-	TRBJ2-3	CASSYIDTQYF	TGTGCCAGCAGTTATATAGATACGCAGTATTTT
TRBV5-1	TRBD2	-	TRBJ2-3	CASSLGALAGGPADTQYF	TGCGCCAGCAGCTTGGGAGCCCTAGCGGGGGGGCCGGCAGATACGCAGTATTTT
TRBV15	TRBD2	-	TRBJ2-1	CATSRASGSPYNEQFF	TGTGCCACCAGCAGAGCTAGCGGGAGTCCCTACAATGAGCAGTTCTTC